Listed here is a single TCR beta chain. The antigen remains unidentified. Trimming removed 2 bases at V and 11 bases at J, with 16 bases between. CDR1 is SNHLY, CDR2 FYNNEI, per germline. The CDR3 is 14 amino acids. The sample is drawn from a study of blood T cells in healthy people across ages. Study results and limitations: In these data, TCR beta diversity tracked strongly with naive T cell percentage.

A J-beta primer mix and a sample-barcoded 5' primer were used in a second PCR of roughly 6 to 11 cycles. TCRdb ran MiXCR on the 5' RACE reads and lists one entry per CDR3 protein. Counted here are 800,000 or so distinct CDR3 sequences, roughly 25% occurring once; the ten biggest clones make up more than 3%. This same sample was also taken into another study, of T cells of mothers and their children.

Material for sequencing was blood. The chain is built from TRBV2 and TRBJ1-5; TRBD1 is a possible D gene (6 bases). This sequence was found in a boy under 18 in good health. The CDR3 DNA reads as TGTGCCAGCAGTGAACCCCAGGGGAGTTCGGCCCAGCATTTT. This encodes CASSEPQGSSAQHF.